This T cell receptor beta chain was sequenced for a study of T-cell reconstitution after alpha-beta-depleted transplantation in children. The TCRbeta library was prepared with unique molecular identifiers. A single record per CDR3 protein comes from TCRdb applying MiXCR to the PCR reads. This sample carries roughly 340,000 distinct CDR3 sequences, about 17% of them seen once, and the ten largest clones take around 38%. This CDR3 is 16 amino acids long. Germline V gene sequence: CDR1 KGHSH, CDR2 LQKENI. With 2 bases clipped from V and 2 bases from J, the junction kept 3 bases outside the gene matches. Details on this clonotype: Its antigen is as yet unknown.

Regarding the study as a whole: One year after transplant, T-cell counts and diversity came mostly from newly produced T cells.

The source of this sequence is a male patient aged 2 to 10 who had a stem cell transplant for acute lymphoblastic leukemia, so the T cells may come from the graft donor. The rearrangement links TRBV18 to TRBJ2-5; 12 bases align to TRBD2. The material was PBMCs, mostly from graft donor cells, obtained 360 days after TCRalphabeta/CD19-depleted stem cell transplant. CDR3 region: CASSPVTSGGQETQYF. In DNA form, the CDR3 reads TGTGCCAGCTCACCAGTAACTAGCGGGGGGCAAGAGACCCAGTACTTC.